This T cell receptor beta chain was retrieved from a study of shared clonotypes between healthy human individuals. CDR3 length: 16 amino acids. Germline CDR1 reads MNHEY; CDR2 reads SMNVEV (reference sequence). V lost 2 bases to trimming and J lost 4 bases, with 18 bases between them. At the deep level, the assay was run. Method: immunoSEQ multiplex PCR; TCRdb's copy keeps in-frame clones and lacks some. The table records about 2.1 million clones, around 93% of them present only once. The study, taken as a whole, reports: Sharing across four donors was seen in roughly 5% of naive CD4 clonotypes.

In the naive CD8 group, cells lacked CD45RO and were positively selected for CCR7, so terminally differentiated effector memory CD45RA+ cells were left out. Worth noting for this clone: Its target is not known.

What was sequenced was naive CD8+ T cells from PBMCs. This sequence joins TRBV27 and TRBJ2-7; D might be TRBD1 or TRBD2, each matching 5 bases. This clonotype was sampled from a young man in good health. Some clones in this sample may be carry-over from other donors' samples. CDR3 coding DNA: TGTGCCAGCAGTTTAGGACCGAGGGGCGCGGTTTACGAGCAGTACTTC. This gives the protein CASSLGPRGAVYEQYF.